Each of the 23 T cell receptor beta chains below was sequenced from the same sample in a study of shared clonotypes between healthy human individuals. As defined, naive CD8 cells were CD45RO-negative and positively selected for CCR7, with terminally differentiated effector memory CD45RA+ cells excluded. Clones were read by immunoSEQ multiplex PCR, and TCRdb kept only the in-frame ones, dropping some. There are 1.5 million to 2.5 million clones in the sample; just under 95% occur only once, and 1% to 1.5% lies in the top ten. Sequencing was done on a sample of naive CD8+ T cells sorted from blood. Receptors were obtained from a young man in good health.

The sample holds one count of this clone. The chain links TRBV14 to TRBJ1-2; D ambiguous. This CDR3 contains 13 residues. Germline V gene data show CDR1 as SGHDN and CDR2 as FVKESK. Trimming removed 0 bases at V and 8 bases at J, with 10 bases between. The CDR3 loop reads CASSQDNRQGYTF. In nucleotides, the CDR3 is TGTGCCAGCAGCCAAGATAACCGGCAAGGCTACACCTTC.

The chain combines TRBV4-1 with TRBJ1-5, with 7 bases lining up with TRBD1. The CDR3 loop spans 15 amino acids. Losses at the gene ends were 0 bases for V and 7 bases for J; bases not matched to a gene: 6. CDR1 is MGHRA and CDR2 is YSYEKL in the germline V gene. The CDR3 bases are TGCGCCAGCAGCCAAGAACAGGGGTCGGGGCAGCCCCAGCATTTT. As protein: CASSQEQGSGQPQHF.

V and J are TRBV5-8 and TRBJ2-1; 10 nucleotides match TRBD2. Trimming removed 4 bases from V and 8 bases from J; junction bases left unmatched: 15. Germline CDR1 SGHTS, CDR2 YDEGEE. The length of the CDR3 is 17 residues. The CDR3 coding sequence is TGTGCCAGCAGCCGTATCCCGCCTAGCGGGAGTAGGGATGAGCAGTTCTTC. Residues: CASSRIPPSGSRDEQFF.

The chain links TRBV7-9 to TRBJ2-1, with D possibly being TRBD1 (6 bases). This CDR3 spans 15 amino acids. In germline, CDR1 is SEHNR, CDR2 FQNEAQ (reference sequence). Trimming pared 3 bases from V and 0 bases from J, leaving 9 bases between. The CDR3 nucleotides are TGTGCCAGCAGCTTCACAGGGAGCTCCTACAATGAGCAGTTCTTC. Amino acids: CASSFTGSSYNEQFF.

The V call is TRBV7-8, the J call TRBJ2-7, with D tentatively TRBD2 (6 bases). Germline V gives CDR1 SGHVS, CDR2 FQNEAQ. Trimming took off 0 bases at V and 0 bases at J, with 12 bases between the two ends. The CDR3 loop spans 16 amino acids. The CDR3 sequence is CASSLARGPSSYEQYF. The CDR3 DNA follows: TGTGCCAGCAGCTTAGCGCGGGGTCCTAGCTCCTACGAGCAGTACTTC.

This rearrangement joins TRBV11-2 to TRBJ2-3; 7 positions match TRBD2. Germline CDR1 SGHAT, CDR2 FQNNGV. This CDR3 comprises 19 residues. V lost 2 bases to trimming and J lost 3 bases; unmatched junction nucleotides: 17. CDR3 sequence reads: CASSLKYVAGEGRTDTQYF. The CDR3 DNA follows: TGTGCCAGCAGCTTAAAATACGTAGCGGGCGAGGGGAGGACAGATACGCAGTATTTT.

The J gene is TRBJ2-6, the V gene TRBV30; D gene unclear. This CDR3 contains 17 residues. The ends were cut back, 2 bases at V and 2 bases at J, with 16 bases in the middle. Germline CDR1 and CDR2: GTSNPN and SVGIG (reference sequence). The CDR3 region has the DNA TGTGCCTGGAGTCCGGACGGGCTAGAGGCTGGGGCCAACGTCCTGACTTTC. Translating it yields CAWSPDGLEAGANVLTF.

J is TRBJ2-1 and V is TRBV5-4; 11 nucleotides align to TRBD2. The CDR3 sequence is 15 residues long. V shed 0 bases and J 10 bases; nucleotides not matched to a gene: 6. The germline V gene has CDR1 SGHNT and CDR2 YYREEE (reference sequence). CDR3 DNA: TGTGCCAGCAGCTTGGCCGATAGCGGGAGGGACGAGCAGTTCTTC. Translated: CASSLADSGRDEQFF.

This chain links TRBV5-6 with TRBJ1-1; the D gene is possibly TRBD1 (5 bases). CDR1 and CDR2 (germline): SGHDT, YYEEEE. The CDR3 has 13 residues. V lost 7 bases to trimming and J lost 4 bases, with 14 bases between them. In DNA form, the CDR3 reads TGTGCCAGCCGCCCCCCAGGGAGCACTGAAGCTTTCTTT. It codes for CASRPPGSTEAFF.

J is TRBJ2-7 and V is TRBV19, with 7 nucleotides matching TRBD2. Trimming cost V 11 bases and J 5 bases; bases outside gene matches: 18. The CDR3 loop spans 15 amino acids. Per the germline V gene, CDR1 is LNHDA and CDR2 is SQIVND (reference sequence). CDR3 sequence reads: CASKGQAGRKDEQYF. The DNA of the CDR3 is TGTGCCTCCAAGGGGCAAGCGGGGAGGAAGGACGAGCAGTACTTC.

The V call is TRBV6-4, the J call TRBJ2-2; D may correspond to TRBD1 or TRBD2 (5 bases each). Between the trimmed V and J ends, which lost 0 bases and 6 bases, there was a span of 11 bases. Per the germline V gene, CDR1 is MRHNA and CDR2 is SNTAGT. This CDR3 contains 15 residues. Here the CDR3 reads CASSDSATGPGELFF. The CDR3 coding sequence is TGTGCCAGCAGTGACTCCGCTACGGGGCCCGGGGAGCTGTTTTTT.

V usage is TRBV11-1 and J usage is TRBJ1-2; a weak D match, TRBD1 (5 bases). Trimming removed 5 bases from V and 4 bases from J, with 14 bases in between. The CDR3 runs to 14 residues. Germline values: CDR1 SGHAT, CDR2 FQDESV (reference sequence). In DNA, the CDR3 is TGTGCCAGCAGCCCCATGGGGCAGACCTATGGCTACACCTTC. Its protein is CASSPMGQTYGYTF. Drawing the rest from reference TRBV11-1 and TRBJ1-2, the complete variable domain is EAEVAQSPRYKITEKSQAVAFWCDPISGHATLYWYRQILGQGPELLVQFQDESVVDDSQLPKDRFSAERLKGVDSTLKIQPAELGDSAMYLCASSPMGQTYGYTFGSGTRLTVV.

In DNA, the CDR3 is TGTGCCAGCACGCTAGGCGGCCTCGGGGGGCCCCAGCATTTT. Its translation: CASTLGGLGGPQHF. The chain is built from TRBV2 and TRBJ1-5; TRBD1 might be the D (5 bases). In germline, CDR1 is SNHLY, CDR2 FYNNEI. This CDR3 is 14 amino acids long. The V gene lost 7 bases and the J gene lost 9 bases, with 19 bases spanning the gap. Using reference TRBV2 and TRBJ1-5 for the parts outside the CDR3, the full variable domain is EPEVTQTPSHQVTQMGQEVILRCVPISNHLYFYWYRQILGQKVEFLVSFYNNEISEKSEIFDDQFSVERPDGSNFTLKIRSTKLEDSAMYFCASTLGGLGGPQHFGDGTRLSIL.

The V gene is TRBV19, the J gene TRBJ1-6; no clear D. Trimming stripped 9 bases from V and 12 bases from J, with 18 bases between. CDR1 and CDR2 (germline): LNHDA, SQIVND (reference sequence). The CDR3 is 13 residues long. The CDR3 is CASGGGEVVPLHF. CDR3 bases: TGTGCCAGCGGAGGTGGCGAGGTTGTACCCCTCCACTTT.

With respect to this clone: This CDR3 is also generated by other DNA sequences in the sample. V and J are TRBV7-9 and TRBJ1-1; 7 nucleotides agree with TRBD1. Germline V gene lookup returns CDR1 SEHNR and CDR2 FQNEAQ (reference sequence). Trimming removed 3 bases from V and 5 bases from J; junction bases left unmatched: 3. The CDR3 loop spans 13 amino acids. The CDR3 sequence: CASSFTGDTEAFF. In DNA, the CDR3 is TGTGCCAGCAGCTTTACAGGGGATACTGAAGCTTTCTTT.

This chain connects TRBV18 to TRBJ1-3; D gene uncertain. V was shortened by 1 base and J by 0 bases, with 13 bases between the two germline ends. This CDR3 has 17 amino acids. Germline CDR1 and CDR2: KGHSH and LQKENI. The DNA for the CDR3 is TGTGCCAGCTCACCACGTGTAGGCAAGGACTCTGGAAACACCATATATTTT. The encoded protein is CASSPRVGKDSGNTIYF. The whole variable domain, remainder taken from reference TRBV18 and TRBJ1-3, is NAGVMQNPRHLVRRRGQEARLRCSPMKGHSHVYWYRQLPEEGLKFMVYLQKENIIDESGMPKERFSAEFPKEGPSILRIQQVVRGDSAAYFCASSPRVGKDSGNTIYFGEGSWLTVV.

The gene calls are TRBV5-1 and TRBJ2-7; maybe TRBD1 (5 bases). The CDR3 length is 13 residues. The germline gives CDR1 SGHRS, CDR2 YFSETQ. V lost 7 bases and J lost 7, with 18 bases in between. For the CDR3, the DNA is TGCGCCAGCGCGCGGCGGCAGGGAAATGAGCAGTACTTC. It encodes CASARRQGNEQYF.

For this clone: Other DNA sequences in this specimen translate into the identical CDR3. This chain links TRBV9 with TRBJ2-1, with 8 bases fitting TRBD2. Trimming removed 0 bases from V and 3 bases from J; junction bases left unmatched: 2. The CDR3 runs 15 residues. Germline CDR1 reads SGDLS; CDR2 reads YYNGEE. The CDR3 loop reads CASSVASGGYNEQFF. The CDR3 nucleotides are TGTGCCAGCAGCGTAGCCAGCGGGGGCTACAATGAGCAGTTCTTC.

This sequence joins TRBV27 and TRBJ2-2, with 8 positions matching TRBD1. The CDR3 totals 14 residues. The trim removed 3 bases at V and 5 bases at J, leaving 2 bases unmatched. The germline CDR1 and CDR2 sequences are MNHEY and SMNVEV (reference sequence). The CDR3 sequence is CASSFGTGTGELFF. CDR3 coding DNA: TGTGCCAGCAGTTTTGGGACAGGAACCGGGGAGCTGTTTTTT.

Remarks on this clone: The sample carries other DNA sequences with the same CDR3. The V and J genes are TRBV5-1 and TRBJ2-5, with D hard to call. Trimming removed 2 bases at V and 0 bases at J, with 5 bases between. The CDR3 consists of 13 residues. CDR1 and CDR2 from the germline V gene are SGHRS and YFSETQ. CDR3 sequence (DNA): TGCGCCAGCAGCTTTGAGAACCAAGAGACCCAGTACTTC. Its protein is CASSFENQETQYF.

The CDR3 loop is CASSQEPRSWLDEQFF. The CDR3 bases are TGCGCCAGCAGCCAAGAACCGCGGTCGTGGTTGGATGAGCAGTTCTTC. The chain carries TRBV4-1 and TRBJ2-1; D not resolved. CDR3 length equals 16 residues. Trimming took off 0 bases at V and 8 bases at J, with 17 bases between the two ends. Germline-derived CDR1 and CDR2 are MGHRA and YSYEKL.

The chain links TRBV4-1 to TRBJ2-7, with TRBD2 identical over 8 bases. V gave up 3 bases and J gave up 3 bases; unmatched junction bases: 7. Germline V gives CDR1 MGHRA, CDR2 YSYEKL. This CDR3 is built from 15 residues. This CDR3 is CASSHKLAAGYEQYF. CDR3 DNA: TGCGCCAGCAGCCACAAACTAGCGGCCGGCTACGAGCAGTACTTC.

The DNA for the CDR3 is TGTGCCAGCAGTCCCGGAGATAGCGGGATCTGGGAGCAGTACTTC. It codes for CASSPGDSGIWEQYF. The genes are TRBV27 and TRBJ2-7, with 8 nucleotides matching TRBD2. Germline V CDR1 and CDR2: MNHEY, SMNVEV (reference sequence). The CDR3 consists of 15 residues. Trimming at V came to 5 bases and at J to 7 bases, leaving 13 bases not matched to a gene.